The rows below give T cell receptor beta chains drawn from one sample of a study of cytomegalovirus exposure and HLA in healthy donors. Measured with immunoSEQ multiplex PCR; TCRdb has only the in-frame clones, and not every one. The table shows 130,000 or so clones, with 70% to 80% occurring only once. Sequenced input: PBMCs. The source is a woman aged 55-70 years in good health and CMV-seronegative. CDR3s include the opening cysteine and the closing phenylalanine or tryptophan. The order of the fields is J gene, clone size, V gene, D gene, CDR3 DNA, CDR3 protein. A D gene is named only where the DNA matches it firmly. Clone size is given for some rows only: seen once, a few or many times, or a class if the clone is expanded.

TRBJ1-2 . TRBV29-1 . TGCAGCGTTGCGGGGTTGGACGGCTACACCTTC CSVAGLDGYTF
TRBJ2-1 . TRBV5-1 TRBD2 TGCGCCAGCAGCTTGGAACTGGCTTTACGGGGGGTGGACCGAAGCTCCTACAATGAGCAGTTCTTC CASSLELALRGVDRSSYNEQFF
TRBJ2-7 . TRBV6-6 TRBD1 TGTGCCAGCAGTCCCGGGACAGGTCCCCGAGGGCAGTACTTC CASSPGTGPRGQYF
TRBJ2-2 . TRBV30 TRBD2 TGTGCCTGGAGCGGGGGACGAGCGGGAGTGGGGGGGGAGCTGTTTTTT CAWSGGRAGVGGELFF
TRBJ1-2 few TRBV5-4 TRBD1 TGTGCCAGCAGCTTCCGGGACAGGCCTTTAGGCTACACCTTC CASSFRDRPLGYTF
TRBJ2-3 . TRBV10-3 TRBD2 TGTGCCATCAGTGAAGGGGAGGGAGATACGCAGTATTTT CAISEGEGDTQYF
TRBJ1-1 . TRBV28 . TGTGCCAGCAGTTTTCGGGGAAGCCCTGAAGCTTTCTTT CASSFRGSPEAFF
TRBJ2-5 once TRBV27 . TGTGCCAGCACCGCCACGTCGAGGGGAGGAGAGACCCAGTACTTC CASTATSRGGETQYF
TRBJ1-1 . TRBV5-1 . TGCGCCAGCAGCTTGTCCCCAGTGAACACTGAAGCTTTCTTT CASSLSPVNTEAFF
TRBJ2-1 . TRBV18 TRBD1 TGTGCCAGCTCACCGTATTCGACAGGGGCGACCTACAATGAGCAGTTCTTC CASSPYSTGATYNEQFF
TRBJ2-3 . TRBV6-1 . TGTGCCAGCAGTAAGGGGGTGTCCACAGATACGCAGTATTTT CASSKGVSTDTQYF
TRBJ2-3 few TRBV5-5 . TGTGCCAGCAGCCTACGACAGGACACAGATACGCAGTATTTT CASSLRQDTDTQYF
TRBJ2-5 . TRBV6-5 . TGTGCCAGCAGTTACTCGAAAGGGGAAGAGACCCAGTACTTC CASSYSKGEETQYF
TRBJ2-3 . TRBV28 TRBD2 TGTGCCAGCGGCGGACTAGCGGTGTCTCGGGGTACGCAGTATTTT CASGGLAVSRGTQYF
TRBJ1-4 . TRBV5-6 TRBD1 TGTGCCAGCAGCAGGGGGCAGGGGAAAACTAATGAAAAACTGTTTTTT CASSRGQGKTNEKLFF
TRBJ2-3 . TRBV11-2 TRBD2 TGTGCCAGCAGCTTATTAGCGGGGGTATGGGCAGATACGCAGTATTTT CASSLLAGVWADTQYF
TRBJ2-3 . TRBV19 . TGTGCCAGTAGTATAGTAACGGGGAATACGCAGTATTTT CASSIVTGNTQYF
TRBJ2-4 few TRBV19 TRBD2 TGTGCCAGTTACGGAGCGGGGGGCCCTGCGGGCAAAAACATTCAGTACTTC CASYGAGGPAGKNIQYF
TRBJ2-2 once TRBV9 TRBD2 TGTGCCAGCAGCCCCAGTAGCGGGTCGACCGGGGAGCTGTTTTTT CASSPSSGSTGELFF
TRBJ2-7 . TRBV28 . TGTGCCAGCAGTTTGGCCAGGGGCGTCTCCTACGAGCAGTACTTC CASSLARGVSYEQYF
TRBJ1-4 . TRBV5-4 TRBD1 TGTGCCAGCAACTCCCCCGATACAGGGGTTGAAAAACTGTTTTTT CASNSPDTGVEKLFF
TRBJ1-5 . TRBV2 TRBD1 TGTGCCAGCAGTGAACCCCCAGGGGGCTACCCAAGGTACACGGATAATCAGCCCCAGCATTTT CASSEPPGGYPRYTDNQPQHF
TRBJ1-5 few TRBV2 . TGTGCCAGCAGTGAGCGGGGGGGGGATCAGCCCCAGCATTTT CASSERGGDQPQHF
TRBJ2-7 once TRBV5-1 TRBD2 TGCGCCAGCAGCTTCACTAGCGGCTACGAGCAGTACTTC CASSFTSGYEQYF
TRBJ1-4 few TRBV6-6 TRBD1 TGTGCCAGCAGGGACAGGGGTCCTAATGAAAAACTGTTTTTT CASRDRGPNEKLFF
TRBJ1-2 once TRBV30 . TGTGCCTGGACCCTAACGGGGGATGGCTACACCTTC CAWTLTGDGYTF
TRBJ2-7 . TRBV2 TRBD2 TGTGCCAGCAGTTTCCCGACTAGCGGGACTTCCTACGAGCAGTACTTC CASSFPTSGTSYEQYF